Shown below are 15 T cell receptor beta chains from a single sample sequenced in a study of T-cell reconstitution after alpha-beta-depleted transplantation in children. Whole-study results and caveats: T-cell numbers and diversity one year post-transplant derived largely from freshly generated T cells.

These receptors have no identified antigens. This sample's TCRbeta library carried unique molecular identifier barcodes. A single record per CDR3 protein comes from TCRdb applying MiXCR to the PCR reads. The repertoire consists of about 290,000 distinct CDR3 sequences, with nearly 8% occurring once and the leading ten covering about 8.2%. This sample comprised peripheral blood, obtained 360 days after TCRalphabeta/CD19-depleted stem cell transplant. The receptors derive from a female patient aged 2-15 years who had a stem cell transplant for Fanconi anemia, so the T cells may come from the graft donor.

This clonotype showed up many times. This rearrangement joins TRBV20-1 to TRBJ2-1; possible D gene TRBD2, 6 bases. The CDR3 is made up of 14 amino acids. V was pared by 5 bases and J by 9 bases, with 20 bases between. In germline, CDR1 is DFQATT, CDR2 SNEGSKA (reference sequence). The CDR3 here is CSAEEGRDVGEQFF. In DNA form, the CDR3 reads TGCAGTGCTGAAGAAGGGCGGGACGTCGGTGAGCAGTTCTTC.

This clonotype came up many times. The chain combines TRBV12-3 or TRBV12-4 with TRBJ1-5, with D maybe TRBD1 (6 bases). The ends were cut back, 2 bases at V and 2 bases at J, with 13 bases in the middle. The CDR3 spans 16 residues. The CDR3 DNA is TGTGCCAGCAGTTTAACTCCAAGGGGGGGCAATCAGCCCCAGCATTTT. Translating gives CASSLTPRGGNQPQHF.

This clonotype was seen a few times. The chain links TRBV12-5 to TRBJ2-1; 8 bases agree with TRBD1. The length of the CDR3 is 12 residues. Germline-derived CDR1 and CDR2 are LGHNT and FRNRAP. Trimming removed 1 base from V and 15 bases from J; junction bases left unmatched: 5. The CDR3 loop is CASGLDRGVGFF. CDR3 coding DNA: TGTGCTAGTGGTTTGGACAGGGGGGTGGGGTTCTTC.

This clonotype appeared many times. The rearrangement links TRBV7-9 to TRBJ1-4; D uncertain. Germline CDR1 SEHNR, CDR2 FQNEAQ (reference sequence). Trimming stripped 0 bases from V and 7 bases from J, with 9 bases between. This CDR3 contains 14 residues. CDR3 sequence: CASSLAGRREKLFF. The DNA for the CDR3 is TGTGCCAGCAGCTTAGCGGGCCGTCGTGAAAAACTGTTTTTT.

This clonotype was counted only a few times. The CDR3 nucleotides are TGTGCCAGCAGTTACTATCTCTCAGGGTACGAGCAGTACGTC. It codes for CASSYYLSGYEQYV. The J gene is TRBJ2-7, the V gene TRBV6-2 or TRBV6-3; tentatively, D is TRBD1 (5 bases). The CDR3 has 14 amino acids. V was clipped by 1 base and J by 4 bases, with 11 bases between them. Germline V gene data show CDR1 as MNHEY and CDR2 as SVGEGT.

Comment on this clonotype: A much bigger clone sits one base away, suggesting this may be a read error. The chain couples TRBV6-6 to TRBJ2-1, with 9 positions matching TRBD1. Germline loops: CDR1 MNHNY, CDR2 SVGAGI (reference sequence). This CDR3 has 12 residues. This CDR3 reads CASSYSGTGQLF. Written as DNA, the CDR3 is TGTGCCAGCAGTTACTCTGGGACAGGGCAGTTGTTC.

The table lists this clonotype with many counts. The chain combines TRBV7-8 with TRBJ2-4; 13 nucleotides agree with TRBD2. CDR1 and CDR2 (germline): SGHVS, FQNEAQ. The CDR3 runs 15 residues. Trimming cost V 2 bases and J 8 bases; bases outside gene matches: 3. The CDR3: CASSLWTSGGDIQYF. CDR3 DNA: TGTGCCAGCAGCTTATGGACTAGCGGGGGCGACATTCAGTACTTC.

This clonotype was seen at least ten times. The V call is TRBV29-1, the J call TRBJ2-4; TRBD1 aligns across 9 bases. V gave up 4 bases and J gave up 2 bases; unmatched junction bases: 3. The germline V gene has CDR1 SQVTM and CDR2 ANQGSEA. The CDR3 loop spans 14 amino acids. The CDR3 DNA follows: TGCAGCGTTGGGACAGGGGCGCCCAAAAACATTCAGTACTTC. This translates into CSVGTGAPKNIQYF.

This clonotype was seen a few times. CDR3 sequence: CASSYLLMTFF. The CDR3 nucleotides are TGTGCCAGCAGTTACTTATTAATGACTTTCTTT. The gene calls are TRBV28 and TRBJ1-1; D call uncertain. The V end lost 4 bases, the J end lost 12 bases, and 12 bases lay between the germline ends. Germline-derived CDR1 and CDR2 are MDHEN and SYDVKM. The CDR3 has 11 amino acids.

The genes are TRBV11-1 and TRBJ2-3; D possibly corresponds to TRBD1 (10 bases). This CDR3 has 19 amino acids. The V end was cut by 4 bases, the J end by 5 bases, with 28 bases between. In germline, CDR1 is SGHAT, CDR2 FQDESV (reference sequence). The DNA for the CDR3 is TGTGCCAGCAGCTCGGACAGGGGGACTGGCGGGAGGGCGGTAGATACGCAGTATTTT. Translation: CASSSDRGTGGRAVDTQYF.

This clonotype has more than one count but fewer than ten. The CDR3 DNA sequence: TGCGCCAGCAGCCAACGGACCGGCACTGAAGCTTTCTTT. Its protein is CASSQRTGTEAFF. The genes are TRBV4-1 and TRBJ1-1; D remains unclear. V gave up 2 bases and J gave up 4 bases, with 8 bases separating them. The CDR3 extends over 13 amino acids. Germline assignment: CDR1 MGHRA and CDR2 YSYEKL.

J is TRBJ2-2 and V is TRBV2, with D maybe TRBD2 (5 bases). Trimming removed 2 bases from V and 4 bases from J, with 11 bases in between. The CDR3 extends over 15 amino acids. The V gene's germline CDR1 is SNHLY and CDR2 FYNNEI. The chain's CDR3 is CASSESLEVTGELFF. For the CDR3, the DNA is TGTGCCAGCAGTGAATCCCTGGAGGTCACCGGGGAGCTGTTTTTT.

This clonotype was picked up a small number of times. A much bigger clone sits one base away, suggesting this may be a read error. The chain joins TRBV5-5 to TRBJ2-7, with 7 bases aligning to TRBD1. In germline, CDR1 is SGHKS, CDR2 YYEKEE (reference sequence). The V and J ends lost 0 bases and 9 bases, in that order; junction bases with no gene match: 9. The CDR3 consists of 14 residues. The CDR3 DNA reads TGTGCCAGCAGCTTGGAGGACAGGTGTTCGGTGCAGTACGTC. It translates to CASSLEDRCSVQYV.

This clonotype occurred many times. The chain couples TRBV20-1 to TRBJ1-5; the D is unclear. Trimming took off 5 bases at V and 1 base at J, with 9 bases between the two ends. From germline, CDR1 is DFQATT and CDR2 SNEGSKA (reference sequence). The CDR3 is 13 amino acids. CDR3 sequence reads: CSALGRSNQPQHF. Written as DNA, the CDR3 is TGCAGTGCTCTAGGGAGAAGCAATCAGCCCCAGCATTTT.

This clonotype has ten or more counts. This chain joins TRBV5-1 and TRBJ2-2; D not resolved. The CDR3 loop spans 16 amino acids. With 0 bases removed from V and 2 bases from J, the gap between germline ends came to 11 bases. Germline CDR1 is SGHRS and CDR2 is YFSETQ. CDR3: CASSLEAHSNTGELFF. CDR3 DNA: TGCGCCAGCAGCTTGGAAGCCCACTCCAACACCGGGGAGCTGTTTTTT.